This T cell receptor beta chain was sequenced in a study of cytomegalovirus exposure and HLA in healthy donors. Points from the study as a whole: Other equally common chains were less clonally expanded than HLA-associated TCR beta chains, a later analysis showed. Analysis was carried out at a later point, and it linked a missense DCLRE1C variant to TCR beta V- and J-gene trimming.

The donors gave bone marrow, and they were healthy. This CDR3 is built from 14 residues. The germline V gene has CDR1 SEHNR and CDR2 FQNEAQ (reference sequence). Trimming removed 5 bases from V and 6 bases from J; junction bases left unmatched: 4. Amplification used 60 Vbeta primers and 13 Jbeta primers. The assay was immunoSEQ multiplex PCR, and TCRdb's table has in-frame clones only and misses some. Among some 80,000 clones listed, less than 80% were seen once. As to this clone: Its antigen is unidentified.

The sequence came from a human donor in good health. This sequence joins TRBV7-9 and TRBJ1-2; 12 nucleotides match TRBD1. The sample consisted of PBMCs. The CDR3 DNA reads TGTGCCAGCAGCGTCGGGACAGGGGGCCATGGCTACACCTTC. This translates into CASSVGTGGHGYTF.